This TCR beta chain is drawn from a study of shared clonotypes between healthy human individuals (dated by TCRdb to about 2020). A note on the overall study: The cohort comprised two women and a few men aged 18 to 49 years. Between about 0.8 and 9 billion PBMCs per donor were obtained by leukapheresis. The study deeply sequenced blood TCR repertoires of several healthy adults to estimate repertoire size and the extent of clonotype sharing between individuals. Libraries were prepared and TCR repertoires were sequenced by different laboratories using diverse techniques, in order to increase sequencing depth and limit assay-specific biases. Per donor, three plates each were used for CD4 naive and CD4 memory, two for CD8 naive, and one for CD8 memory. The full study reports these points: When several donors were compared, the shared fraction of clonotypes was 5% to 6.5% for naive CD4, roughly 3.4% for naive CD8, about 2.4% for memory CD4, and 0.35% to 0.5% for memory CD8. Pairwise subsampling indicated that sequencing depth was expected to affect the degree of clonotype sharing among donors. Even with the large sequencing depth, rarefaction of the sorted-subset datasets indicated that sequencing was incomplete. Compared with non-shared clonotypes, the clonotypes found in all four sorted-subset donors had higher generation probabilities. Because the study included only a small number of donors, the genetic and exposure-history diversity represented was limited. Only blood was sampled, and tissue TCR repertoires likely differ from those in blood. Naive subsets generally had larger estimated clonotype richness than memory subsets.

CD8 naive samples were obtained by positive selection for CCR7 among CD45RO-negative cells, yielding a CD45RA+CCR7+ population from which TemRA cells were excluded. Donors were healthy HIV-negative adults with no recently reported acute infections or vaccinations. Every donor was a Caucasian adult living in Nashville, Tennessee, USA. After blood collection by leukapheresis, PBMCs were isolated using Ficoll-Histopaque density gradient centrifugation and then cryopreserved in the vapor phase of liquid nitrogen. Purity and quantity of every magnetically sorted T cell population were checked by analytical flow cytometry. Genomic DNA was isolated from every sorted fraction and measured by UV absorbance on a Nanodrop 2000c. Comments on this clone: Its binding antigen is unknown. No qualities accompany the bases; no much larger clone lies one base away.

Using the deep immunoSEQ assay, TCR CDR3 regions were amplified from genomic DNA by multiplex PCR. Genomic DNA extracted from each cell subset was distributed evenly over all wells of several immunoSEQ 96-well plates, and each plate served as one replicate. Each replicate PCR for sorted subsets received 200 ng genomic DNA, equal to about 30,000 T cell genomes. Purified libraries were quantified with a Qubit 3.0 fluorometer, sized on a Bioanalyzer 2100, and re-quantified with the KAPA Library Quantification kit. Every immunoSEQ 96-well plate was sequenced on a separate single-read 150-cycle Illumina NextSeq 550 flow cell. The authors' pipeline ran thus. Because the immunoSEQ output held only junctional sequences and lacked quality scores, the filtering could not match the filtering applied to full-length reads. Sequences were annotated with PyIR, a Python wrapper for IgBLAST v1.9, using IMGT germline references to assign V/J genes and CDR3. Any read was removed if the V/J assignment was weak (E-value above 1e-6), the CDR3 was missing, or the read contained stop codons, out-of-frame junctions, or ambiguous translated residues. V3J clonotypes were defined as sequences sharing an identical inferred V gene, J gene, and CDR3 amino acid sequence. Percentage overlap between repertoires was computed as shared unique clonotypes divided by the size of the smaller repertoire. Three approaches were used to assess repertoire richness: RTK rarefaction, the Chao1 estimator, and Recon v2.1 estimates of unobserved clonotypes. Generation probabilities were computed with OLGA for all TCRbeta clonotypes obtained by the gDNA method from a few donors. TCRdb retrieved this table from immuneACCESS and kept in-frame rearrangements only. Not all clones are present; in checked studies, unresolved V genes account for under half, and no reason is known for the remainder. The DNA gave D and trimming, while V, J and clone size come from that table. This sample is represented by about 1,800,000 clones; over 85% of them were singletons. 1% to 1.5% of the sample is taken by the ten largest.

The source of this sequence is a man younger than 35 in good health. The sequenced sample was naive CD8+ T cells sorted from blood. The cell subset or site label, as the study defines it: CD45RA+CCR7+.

This receptor carries the CDR3 CASSQLSGGEDSLVLTSPLHF. The sequenced DNA: TGCGCCAGCAGCCAACTGAGCGGAGGAGAGGATAGTCTGGTCTTGACTTCACCCCTCCACTTT. The sequence links TRBV4-3 to TRBJ1-6; no D gene can be assigned with confidence. The CDR3 holds 21 amino acids from the cysteine to the phenylalanine. The sequence is cut down to CDR3 DNA, 63 bases in frame from base 1. CDR1 and CDR2 are read off the germline V gene as LGHNA and YSLEER. Trimming removed 2 bases from V and 9 bases from J, leaving 32 bases between the germline ends.